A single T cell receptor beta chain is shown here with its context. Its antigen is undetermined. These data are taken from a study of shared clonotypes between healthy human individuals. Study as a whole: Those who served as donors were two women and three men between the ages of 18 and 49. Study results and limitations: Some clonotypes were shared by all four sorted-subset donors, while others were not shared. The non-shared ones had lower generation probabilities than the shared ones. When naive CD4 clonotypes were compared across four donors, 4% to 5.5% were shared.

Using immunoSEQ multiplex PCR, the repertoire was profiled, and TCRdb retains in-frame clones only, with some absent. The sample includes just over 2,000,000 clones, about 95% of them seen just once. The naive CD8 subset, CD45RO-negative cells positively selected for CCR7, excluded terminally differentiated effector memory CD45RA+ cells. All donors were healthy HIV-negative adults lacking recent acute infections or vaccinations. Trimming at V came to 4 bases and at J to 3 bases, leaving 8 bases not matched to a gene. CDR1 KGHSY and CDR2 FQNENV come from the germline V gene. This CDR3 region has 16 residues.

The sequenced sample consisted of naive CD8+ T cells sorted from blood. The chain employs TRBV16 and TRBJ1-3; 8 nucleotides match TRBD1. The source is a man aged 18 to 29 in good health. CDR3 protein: CASSLLTGQVGNTIYF. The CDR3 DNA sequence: TGTGCCAGCAGCCTCCTCACGGGACAGGTTGGAAACACCATATATTTT.